This is a list of T cell receptor beta chains from one sample in a study of Graves' ophthalmopathy and Graves' hyperthyroidism. TCRdb independently ran MiXCR on the multiplex PCR reads; one entry per CDR3 protein. The sample lists hundreds of thousands of distinct CDR3 sequences, around a fifth occurring once. Sequences were obtained from peripheral blood. The receptors originated from a woman younger than 35 with stable Graves' hyperthyroidism. Each CDR3 is given with its conserved first and last residue. The D gene is left open where the match is weak. Expanded clones get a size class; other rows say once, few or many, or leave the size out.

j_gene: TRBJ1-1; abundance: many; v_gene: TRBV6-5; d_gene: -; CDR3aa: CASSYSGRGNTEAFF; CDR3nt: TGTGCCAGCAGTTACTCGGGACGAGGGAACACTGAAGCTTTCTTT
j_gene: TRBJ2-2; abundance: many; v_gene: TRBV19; d_gene: TRBD1; CDR3aa: CASTPGQKTGELFF; CDR3nt: TGTGCCAGTACTCCGGGACAGAAAACCGGGGAGCTGTTTTTT
j_gene: TRBJ1-5; abundance: many; v_gene: TRBV12-3/TRBV12-4; d_gene: -; CDR3aa: CASSLGEVQPQHF; CDR3nt: TGTGCCAGCAGTTTAGGGGAGGTTCAGCCCCAGCATTTT
j_gene: TRBJ1-5; abundance: -; v_gene: TRBV24-1; d_gene: -; CDR3aa: CATSARRGQPQHF; CDR3nt: TGTGCCACCAGTGCACGAAGGGGTCAGCCCCAGCATTTT
j_gene: TRBJ2-7; abundance: many; v_gene: TRBV7-2; d_gene: TRBD2; CDR3aa: CASSFPSGVSYEQYF; CDR3nt: TGTGCCAGCAGCTTTCCGAGCGGGGTTTCCTACGAGCAGTACTTC
j_gene: TRBJ2-5; abundance: many; v_gene: TRBV3-1; d_gene: -; CDR3aa: CASSQGFETQYF; CDR3nt: TGTGCCAGCAGCCAAGGTTTTGAGACCCAGTACTTC
j_gene: TRBJ1-5; abundance: few; v_gene: TRBV4-1; d_gene: TRBD1; CDR3aa: CASSQSRTGDQPQHF; CDR3nt: TGCGCCAGCAGCCAAAGTCGGACAGGGGATCAGCCCCAGCATTTT
j_gene: TRBJ1-2; abundance: -; v_gene: TRBV12-3/TRBV12-4; d_gene: -; CDR3aa: CASSPGTFYGYTF; CDR3nt: TGTGCCAGCAGTCCTGGCACATTCTATGGCTACACCTTC
j_gene: TRBJ2-1; abundance: -; v_gene: TRBV7-9; d_gene: TRBD2; CDR3aa: CASSLSLGGRNEKFF; CDR3nt: TGTGCCAGCAGCTTATCTTTGGGCGGGAGGAATGAGAAGTTCTTC
j_gene: TRBJ2-2; abundance: -; v_gene: TRBV5-4; d_gene: -; CDR3aa: CASSRGSGSDGELFF; CDR3nt: TGTGCCAGCAGCCGGGGATCAGGGAGTGACGGGGAGCTGTTTTTT
j_gene: TRBJ2-5; abundance: many; v_gene: TRBV7-8; d_gene: TRBD1; CDR3aa: CASSPGQGRGPQETQYF; CDR3nt: TGTGCCAGCAGCCCCGGACAGGGACGGGGGCCCCAAGAGACCCAGTACTTC
j_gene: TRBJ1-1; abundance: many; v_gene: TRBV10-3; d_gene: -; CDR3aa: CAISEQGTEAFF; CDR3nt: TGTGCCATCAGTGAACAGGGTACTGAAGCTTTCTTT
j_gene: TRBJ1-2; abundance: few; v_gene: TRBV11-1; d_gene: -; CDR3aa: CASRGDKFANYGYTF; CDR3nt: TGTGCCAGCAGAGGGGACAAATTCGCTAACTATGGCTACACCTTC